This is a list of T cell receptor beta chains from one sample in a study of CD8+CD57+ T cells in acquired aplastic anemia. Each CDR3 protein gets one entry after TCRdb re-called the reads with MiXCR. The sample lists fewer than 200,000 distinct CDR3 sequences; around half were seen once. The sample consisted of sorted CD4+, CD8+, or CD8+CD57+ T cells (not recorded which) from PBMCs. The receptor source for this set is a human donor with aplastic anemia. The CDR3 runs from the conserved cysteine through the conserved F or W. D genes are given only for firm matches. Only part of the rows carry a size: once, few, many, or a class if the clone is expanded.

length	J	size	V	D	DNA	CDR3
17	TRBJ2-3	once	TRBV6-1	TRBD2	TGTGCCAGCAACCCCCTTGCTAGCGGGAGATCAGCAGATACGCAGTATTTT	CASNPLASGRSADTQYF
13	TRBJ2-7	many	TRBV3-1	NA	TGTGCCAGCAGCCAAGATCCGCAGGCCGAGCAGTACTTC	CASSQDPQAEQYF
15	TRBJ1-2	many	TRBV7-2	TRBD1	TGTGCCAGCAGCTTATCGACAGGGTCGGACTATGGCTACACCTTC	CASSLSTGSDYGYTF
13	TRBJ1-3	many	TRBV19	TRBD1	TGTGCCAGTAGTCGGACAGGGCCAAACACCATATATTTT	CASSRTGPNTIYF
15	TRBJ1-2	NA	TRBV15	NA	TGTGCCACCAGCAGAGATGTGGGGGGAGACTATGGCTACACCTTC	CATSRDVGGDYGYTF
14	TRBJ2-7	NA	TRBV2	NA	TGTGCCAGCAGAGTTGGGGGTACTGCCTACGAGCAGTACTTC	CASRVGGTAYEQYF
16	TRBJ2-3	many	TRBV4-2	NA	TGTGCCAGCAGCCAAGGGACAGCCAAAAGCACAGATACGCAGTATTTT	CASSQGTAKSTDTQYF
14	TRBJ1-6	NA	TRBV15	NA	TGTGCCACCAGCAGAGAACAGGGTAATTCACCCCTCCACTTT	CATSREQGNSPLHF
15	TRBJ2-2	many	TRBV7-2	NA	TGTGCCAGCAGCTTAGGCAGGGTGAACACCGGGGAGCTGTTTTTT	CASSLGRVNTGELFF
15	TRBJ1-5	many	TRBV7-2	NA	TGTGCCAGCAGCCAGACAGTTTTTAGCAATCAGCCCCAGCATTTT	CASSQTVFSNQPQHF
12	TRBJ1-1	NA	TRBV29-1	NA	TGCAGCGTTGTATCCCCGGCAGATGAAGCTTTCTTT	CSVVSPADEAFF
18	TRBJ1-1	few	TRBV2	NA	TGTGCCGGCAAGGAGGGTAGCTCGGTTTTACCTATGAACACTGAAGCTTTCTTT	CAGKEGSSVLPMNTEAFF
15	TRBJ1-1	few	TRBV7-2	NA	TGTGCCAGCAGACCATTGGGGGCGGGAGGCGCTGAAGCTTTCTTT	CASRPLGAGGAEAFF
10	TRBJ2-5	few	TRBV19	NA	TGTGCCAGTAGCGGGGAGACCCAGTACTTC	CASSGETQYF
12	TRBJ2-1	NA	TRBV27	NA	TGTGCCAGCACGGGCAGGGAGAATGAGCAGTTCTTC	CASTGRENEQFF
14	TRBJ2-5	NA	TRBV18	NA	TGTGCCAGCTCACTACCGAGCGTCCAAGAGACCCAGTACTTC	CASSLPSVQETQYF
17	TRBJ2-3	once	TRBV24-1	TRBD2	TGTGCCACCAGTGATTTTTCCAGCGGGGGGGCTGGAGATACGCAGTATTTT	CATSDFSSGGAGDTQYF
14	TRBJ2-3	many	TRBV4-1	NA	TGCGCCAGCAGCTTGAGGGGGTCCGCAGATACGCAGTATTTT	CASSLRGSADTQYF
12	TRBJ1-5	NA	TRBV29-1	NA	TGCAGCGTTGGGGCCAGGGATCAGCCCCAGCATTTT	CSVGARDQPQHF
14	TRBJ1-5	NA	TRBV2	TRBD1	TGTGCCAGCAAAGACAGGGTTGGCAATCAGCCCCAGCATTTT	CASKDRVGNQPQHF
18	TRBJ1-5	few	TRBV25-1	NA	TGTGCCAGCCACTACACGGGACGGATGATTAAGGGCAATCAGCCCCAGCATTTT	CASHYTGRMIKGNQPQHF
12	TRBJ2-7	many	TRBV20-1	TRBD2	TGCAGTGCTAGCGGGACTAGCGGGAGGCAGTACTTC	CSASGTSGRQYF
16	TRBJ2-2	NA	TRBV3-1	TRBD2	TGTGCCAGCAGCCTGGGACTAGCGGGAGGCACCGGGGAGCTGTTTTTT	CASSLGLAGGTGELFF
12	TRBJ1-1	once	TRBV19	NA	TGTGCCAGTAGTATAGAACCTGCTGAAGCTTTCTTT	CASSIEPAEAFF
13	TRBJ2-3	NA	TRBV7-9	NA	TGTGCCAGCAGCTTAGAGAACGAAGATACGCAGTATTTT	CASSLENEDTQYF
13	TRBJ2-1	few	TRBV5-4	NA	TGTGCCAGCAGCTCGGACGCCCCCGGTGGGCAGTTCTTC	CASSSDAPGGQFF
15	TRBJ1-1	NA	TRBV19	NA	TGTGCCACCAGCGGTTCAGGACGCCTCTTCACTGAAGCTTTCTTT	CATSGSGRLFTEAFF
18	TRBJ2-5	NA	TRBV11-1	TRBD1	TGTGCCAGCAGCTTAGCTCAGTGGACAGGGGGCCTTCAAGAGACCCAGTACTTC	CASSLAQWTGGLQETQYF
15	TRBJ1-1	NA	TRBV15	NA	TGTGCCACCAGCATACAGGCCCCCGGGGACGGTGAAGCTTTCTTT	CATSIQAPGDGEAFF
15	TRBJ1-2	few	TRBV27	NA	TGTGCCAGCAGTTTGGATCCACCGACTGACTATGGCTACACCTTC	CASSLDPPTDYGYTF
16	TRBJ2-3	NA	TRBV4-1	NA	TGCGCCAGCAGCCAAGATATAGAGAGGGATGCAGATACGCAGTATTTT	CASSQDIERDADTQYF
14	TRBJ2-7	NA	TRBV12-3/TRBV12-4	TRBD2	TGTGCCAGCATCATAGCGGGAGGGCCAGGAGAGCAGTACTTC	CASIIAGGPGEQYF
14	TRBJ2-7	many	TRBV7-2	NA	TGTGCCAGCAGCTTAGACCGGGGAGCCTACGAGCAGTACTTC	CASSLDRGAYEQYF
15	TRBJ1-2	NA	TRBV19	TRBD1	TGTGCCAGTAGTAGCGCACGGACAGGGGAACATGGCTACACCTTC	CASSSARTGEHGYTF
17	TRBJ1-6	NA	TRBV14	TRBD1	TGTGCCAGCAGCCCCCCCGGACAGGGCTCCTATAATTCACCCCTCCACTTT	CASSPPGQGSYNSPLHF
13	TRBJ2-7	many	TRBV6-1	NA	TGTGCCAGCAGTACGGCGACCCGCCACGAGCAGTACTTC	CASSTATRHEQYF
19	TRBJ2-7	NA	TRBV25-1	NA	TGTGCCAGCAGTGCTAGAGACGACGTAAGCCAGGGGATCTCCTACGAGCAGTACTTC	CASSARDDVSQGISYEQYF
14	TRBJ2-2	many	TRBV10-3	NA	TGTGCCATCAGTGCGGGGGTGGACACCGGGGAGCTGTTTTTT	CAISAGVDTGELFF
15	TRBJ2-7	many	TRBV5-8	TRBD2	TGTGCCAGCAGCTTGGGGACTAGCGGTACCTACGAGCAGTACTTC	CASSLGTSGTYEQYF
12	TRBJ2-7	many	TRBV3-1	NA	TGTGCCAGCAGCCAAGGTTCGTACGAGCAGTACTTC	CASSQGSYEQYF
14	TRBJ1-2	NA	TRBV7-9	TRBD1	TGTGCCAGCAGTTCCCGGGACAGTAACTATGGCTACACCTTC	CASSSRDSNYGYTF
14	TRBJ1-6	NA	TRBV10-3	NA	TGTGCCGGGAGACAACTAAGGACGGCCTCACCCCTCCACTTT	CAGRQLRTASPLHF
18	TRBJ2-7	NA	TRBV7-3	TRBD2	TGTGCCAGCAGCTTATTCCTAGCGGGGGGTGCCTCCTACAATGAGCAGTACTTC	CASSLFLAGGASYNEQYF
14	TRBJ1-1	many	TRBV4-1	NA	TGCGCCAGCAGCCAAGAGGGTAGACTTTCTCAAGCTTTCTTT	CASSQEGRLSQAFF
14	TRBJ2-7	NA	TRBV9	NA	TGTGCCAGCAGCCCAGCATCTAGGGTCTACGAGCAGTACTTC	CASSPASRVYEQYF
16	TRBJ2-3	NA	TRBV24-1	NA	TGTGCCACCAGTGATTTAGAAGTCGGTGGAAGAGATACGCAGTATTTT	CATSDLEVGGRDTQYF
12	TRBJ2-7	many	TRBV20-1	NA	TGCAGTGCTCATAGGGGCGGGTACGAGCAGTACTTC	CSAHRGGYEQYF
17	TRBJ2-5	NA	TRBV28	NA	TGTGCCAGCATGGGCGGAACTAGCTTCGACCCCCCAGAGACCCAGTACTTC	CASMGGTSFDPPETQYF
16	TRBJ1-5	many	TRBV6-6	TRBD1	TGTGCCAGCAGTTACCAAGGGACAGGGCCCAATCAGCCCCAGCATTTT	CASSYQGTGPNQPQHF
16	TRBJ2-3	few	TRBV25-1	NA	TGTGCCAGCAGTGACCCCCCGGGGAGACGGGCAGATACGCAGTATTTT	CASSDPPGRRADTQYF
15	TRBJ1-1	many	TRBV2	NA	TGTGCCAGCAGCCCGATGAACTCCGTGAGCACTGAAGCTTTCTTT	CASSPMNSVSTEAFF